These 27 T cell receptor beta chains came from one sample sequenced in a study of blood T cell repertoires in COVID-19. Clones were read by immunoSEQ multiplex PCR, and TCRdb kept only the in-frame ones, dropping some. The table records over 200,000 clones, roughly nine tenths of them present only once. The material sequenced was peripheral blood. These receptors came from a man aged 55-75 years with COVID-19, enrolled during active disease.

The CDR3 nucleotides read TGTGCCAGCAGTACGGGGGTGGTGAACACTGAAGCTTTCTTT. Translated, it gives CASSTGVVNTEAFF. The chain joins TRBV25-1 to TRBJ1-1; D perhaps matches TRBD1 (5 bases). The CDR3 loop spans 14 amino acids. Germline lookup yields CDR1 MGHDK and CDR2 SYGVNS. V dropped 5 bases and J dropped 0 bases, with 10 bases sitting between them.

The CDR3 loop reads CASSLLKFSGGETQYF. CDR3 in DNA: TGTGCCAGCAGCTTACTAAAGTTTTCAGGGGGAGAGACCCAGTACTTC. The V gene is TRBV7-9, the J gene TRBJ2-5; 7 bases are shared with TRBD1. The germline CDR1 and CDR2 sequences are SEHNR and FQNEAQ (reference sequence). CDR3 size: 16 residues. J gave up 4 bases and V 2 bases, and 10 bases lay outside the gene matches.

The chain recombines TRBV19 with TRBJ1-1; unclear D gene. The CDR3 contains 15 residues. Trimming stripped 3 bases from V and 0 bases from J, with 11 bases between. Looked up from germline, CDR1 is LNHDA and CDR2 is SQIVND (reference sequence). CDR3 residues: CASSIGAVMNTEAFF. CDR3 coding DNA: TGTGCCAGTAGTATCGGTGCTGTGATGAACACTGAAGCTTTCTTT.

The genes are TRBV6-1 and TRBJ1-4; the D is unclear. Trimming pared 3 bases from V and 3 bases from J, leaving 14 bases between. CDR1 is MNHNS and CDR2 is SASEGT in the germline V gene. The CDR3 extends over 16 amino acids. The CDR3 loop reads CASSDSGRSPNEKLFF. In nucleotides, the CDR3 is TGTGCCAGCAGTGATAGCGGAAGGTCTCCTAATGAAAAACTGTTTTTT.

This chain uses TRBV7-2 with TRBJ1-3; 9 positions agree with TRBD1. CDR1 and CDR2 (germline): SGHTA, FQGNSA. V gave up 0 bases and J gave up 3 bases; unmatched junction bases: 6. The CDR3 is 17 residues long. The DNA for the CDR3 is TGTGCCAGCAGCTTAGCGTCAACAGGGGGCTTTGGAAACACCATATATTTT. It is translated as CASSLASTGGFGNTIYF.

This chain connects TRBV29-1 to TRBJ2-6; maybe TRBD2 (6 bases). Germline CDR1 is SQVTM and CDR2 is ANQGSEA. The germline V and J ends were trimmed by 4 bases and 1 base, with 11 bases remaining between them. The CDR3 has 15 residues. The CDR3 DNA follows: TGCAGCGTTGCAGCGGGTATGTCTGGGGCCAACGTCCTGACTTTC. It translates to CSVAAGMSGANVLTF.

CDR3 in amino acids: CASSLWASSYEQYF. CDR3 nucleotide sequence: TGTGCCAGCAGTTTATGGGCCAGTTCCTACGAGCAGTACTTC. The rearrangement links TRBV28 to TRBJ2-7; D is unclear. The CDR3 loop spans 14 amino acids. Germline CDR1 MDHEN, CDR2 SYDVKM. With 0 bases removed from V and 1 base from J, the gap between germline ends came to 7 bases.

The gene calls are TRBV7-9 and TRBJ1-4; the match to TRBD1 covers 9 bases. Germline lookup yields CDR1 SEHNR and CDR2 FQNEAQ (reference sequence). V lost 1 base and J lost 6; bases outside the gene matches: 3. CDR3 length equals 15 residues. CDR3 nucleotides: TGTGCCAGCAGCTTAGAGGGACAGGGTTATGAAAAACTGTTTTTT. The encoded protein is CASSLEGQGYEKLFF. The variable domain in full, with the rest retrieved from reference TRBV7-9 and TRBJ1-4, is DTGVSQNPRHKITKRGQNVTFRCDPISEHNRLYWYRQTLGQGPEFLTYFQNEAQLEKSRLLSDRFSAERPKGSFSTLEIQRTEQGDSAMYLCASSLEGQGYEKLFFGSGTQLSVL.

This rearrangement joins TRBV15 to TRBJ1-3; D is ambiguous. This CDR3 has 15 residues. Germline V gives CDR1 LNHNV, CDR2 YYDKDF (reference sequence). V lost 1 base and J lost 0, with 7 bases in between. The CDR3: CATSRGLFSGNTIYF. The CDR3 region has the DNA TGTGCCACCAGCAGAGGGCTTTTCTCTGGAAACACCATATATTTT.

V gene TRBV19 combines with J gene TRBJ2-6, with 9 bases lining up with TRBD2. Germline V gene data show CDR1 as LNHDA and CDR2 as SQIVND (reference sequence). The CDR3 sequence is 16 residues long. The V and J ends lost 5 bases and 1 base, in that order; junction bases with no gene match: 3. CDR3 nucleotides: TGTGCCAGTAGTGAGCGGGGGGCATCTGGGGCCAACGTCCTGACTTTC. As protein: CASSERGASGANVLTF.

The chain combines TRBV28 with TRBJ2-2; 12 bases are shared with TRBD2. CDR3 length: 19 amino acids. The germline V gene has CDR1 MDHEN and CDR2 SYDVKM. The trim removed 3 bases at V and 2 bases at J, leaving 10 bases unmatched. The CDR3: CASSFEASGRAINTGELFF. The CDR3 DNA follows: TGTGCCAGCAGTTTTGAGGCTAGCGGGAGGGCCATTAACACCGGGGAGCTGTTTTTT.

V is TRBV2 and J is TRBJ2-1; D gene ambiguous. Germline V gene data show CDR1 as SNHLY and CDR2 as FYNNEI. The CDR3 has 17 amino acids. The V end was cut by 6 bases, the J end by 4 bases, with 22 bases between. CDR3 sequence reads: CASSSLGSPGSYNEQFF. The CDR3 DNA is TGTGCCAGCAGCTCACTCGGTTCCCCGGGTTCATACAATGAGCAGTTCTTC.

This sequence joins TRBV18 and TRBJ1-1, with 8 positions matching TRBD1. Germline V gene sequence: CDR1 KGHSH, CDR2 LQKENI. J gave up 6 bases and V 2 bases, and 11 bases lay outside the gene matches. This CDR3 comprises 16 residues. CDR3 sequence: CASSPEVGTGQSEAFF. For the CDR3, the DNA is TGTGCCAGCTCACCAGAGGTAGGGACAGGTCAATCTGAAGCTTTCTTT.

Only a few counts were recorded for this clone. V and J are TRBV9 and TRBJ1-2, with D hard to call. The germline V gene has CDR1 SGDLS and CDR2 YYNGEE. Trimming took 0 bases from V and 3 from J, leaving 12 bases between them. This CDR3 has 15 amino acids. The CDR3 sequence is CASSVGAAKDYGYTF. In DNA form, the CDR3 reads TGTGCCAGCAGCGTAGGGGCAGCAAAAGACTATGGCTACACCTTC.

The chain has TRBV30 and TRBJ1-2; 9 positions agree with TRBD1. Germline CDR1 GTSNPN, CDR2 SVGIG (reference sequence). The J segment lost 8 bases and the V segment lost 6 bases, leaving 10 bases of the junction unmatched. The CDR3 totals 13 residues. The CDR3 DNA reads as TGTGCCTGTGCTACACAGGGGGCTGGCGGCTACACCTTC. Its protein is CACATQGAGGYTF.

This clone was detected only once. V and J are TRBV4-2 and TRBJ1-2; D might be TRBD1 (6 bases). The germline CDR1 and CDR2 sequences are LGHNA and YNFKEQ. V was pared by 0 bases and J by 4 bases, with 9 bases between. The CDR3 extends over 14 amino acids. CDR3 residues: CASSQDRTVYGYTF. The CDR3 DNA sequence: TGTGCCAGCAGCCAAGACAGGACAGTCTATGGCTACACCTTC.

The CDR3 region has the DNA TGTGCCAGCAGCAGCCCCGGACAGAACTATGGCTACACCTTC. It yields the protein CASSSPGQNYGYTF. This rearrangement joins TRBV5-6 to TRBJ1-2, with a weak D call TRBD1 (6 bases). The CDR3 extends over 14 amino acids. Trimming cost V 4 bases and J 2 bases, with 12 bases left between them. Germline CDR1 reads SGHDT; CDR2 reads YYEEEE. Combining the CDR3 with reference TRBV5-6 and TRBJ1-2 gives the whole variable domain DAGVTQSPTHLIKTRGQQVTLRCSPKSGHDTVSWYQQALGQGPQFIFQYYEEEERQRGNFPDRFSGHQFPNYSSELNVNALLLGDSALYLCASSSPGQNYGYTFGSGTRLTVV.

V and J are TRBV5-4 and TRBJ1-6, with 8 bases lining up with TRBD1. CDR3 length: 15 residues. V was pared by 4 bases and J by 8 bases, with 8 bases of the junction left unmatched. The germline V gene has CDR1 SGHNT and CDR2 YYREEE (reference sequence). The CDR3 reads CASSPNRGSYSPLHF. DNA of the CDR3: TGTGCCAGCAGCCCTAACAGGGGGTCGTATTCACCCCTCCACTTT.

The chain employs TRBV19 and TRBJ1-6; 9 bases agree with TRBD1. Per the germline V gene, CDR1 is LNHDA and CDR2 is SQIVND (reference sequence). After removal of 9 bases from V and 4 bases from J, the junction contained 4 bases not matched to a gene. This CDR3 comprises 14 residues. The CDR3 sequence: CASTGGIYNSPLHF. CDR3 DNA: TGTGCCAGCACAGGGGGCATTTATAATTCACCCCTCCACTTT.

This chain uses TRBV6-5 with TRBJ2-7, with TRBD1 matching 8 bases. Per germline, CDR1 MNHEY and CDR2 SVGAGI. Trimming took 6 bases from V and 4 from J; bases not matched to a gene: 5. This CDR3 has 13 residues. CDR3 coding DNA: TGTGCCAGCAGCAACAGGGGGAAGTACGAGCAGTACTTC. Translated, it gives CASSNRGKYEQYF.

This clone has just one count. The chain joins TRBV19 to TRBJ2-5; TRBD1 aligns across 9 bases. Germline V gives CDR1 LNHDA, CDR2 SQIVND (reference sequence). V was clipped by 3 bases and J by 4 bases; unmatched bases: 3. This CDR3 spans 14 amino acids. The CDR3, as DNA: TGTGCCAGTAGTATGGGGGACAGGGTAGAGACCCAGTACTTC. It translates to CASSMGDRVETQYF.

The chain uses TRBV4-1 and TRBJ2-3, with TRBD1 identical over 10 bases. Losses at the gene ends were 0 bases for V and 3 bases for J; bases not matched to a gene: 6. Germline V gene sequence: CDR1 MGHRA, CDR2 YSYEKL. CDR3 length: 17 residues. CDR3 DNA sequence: TGCGCCAGCAGCCAAGACAGGGACAGGGGTCGGACAGATACGCAGTATTTT. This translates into CASSQDRDRGRTDTQYF.

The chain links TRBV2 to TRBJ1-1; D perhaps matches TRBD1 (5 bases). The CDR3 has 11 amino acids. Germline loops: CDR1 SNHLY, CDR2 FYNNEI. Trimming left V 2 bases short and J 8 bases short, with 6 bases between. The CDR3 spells CASSERTEAFF. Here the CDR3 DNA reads TGTGCCAGCAGTGAACGGACAGAAGCTTTCTTT.

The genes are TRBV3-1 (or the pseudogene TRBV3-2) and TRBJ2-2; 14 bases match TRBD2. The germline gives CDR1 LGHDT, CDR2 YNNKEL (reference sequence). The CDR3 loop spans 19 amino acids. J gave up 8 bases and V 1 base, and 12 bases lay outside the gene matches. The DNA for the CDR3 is TGTGCCAGCAGCCAAGCCGGGACTAGCGGGAGAGGGAGACGGGGGGAGCTGTTTTTT. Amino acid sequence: CASSQAGTSGRGRRGELFF.

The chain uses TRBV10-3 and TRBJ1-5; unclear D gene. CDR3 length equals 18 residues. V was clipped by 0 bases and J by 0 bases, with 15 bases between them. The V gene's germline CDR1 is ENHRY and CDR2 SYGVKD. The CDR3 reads CAISESEGADYSNQPQHF. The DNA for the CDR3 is TGTGCCATCAGTGAGTCTGAGGGAGCTGATTATAGCAATCAGCCCCAGCATTTT.

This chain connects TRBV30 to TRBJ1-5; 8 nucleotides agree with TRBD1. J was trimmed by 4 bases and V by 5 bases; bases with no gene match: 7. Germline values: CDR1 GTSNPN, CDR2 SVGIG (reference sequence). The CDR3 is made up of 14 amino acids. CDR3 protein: CAWGRDRRNQPQHF. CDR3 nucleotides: TGTGCCTGGGGCCGGGACAGGAGGAATCAGCCCCAGCATTTT.

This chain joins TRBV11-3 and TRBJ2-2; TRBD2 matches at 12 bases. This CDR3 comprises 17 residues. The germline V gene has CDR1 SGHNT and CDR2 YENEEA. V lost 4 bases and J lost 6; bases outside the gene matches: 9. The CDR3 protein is CASSSGQASGRAGELFF. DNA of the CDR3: TGTGCCAGCAGCTCCGGGCAGGCTAGCGGGAGGGCCGGGGAGCTGTTTTTT.